Listed here are 13 T cell receptor beta chains from one sample, sequenced in a study of blood T cell repertoires in COVID-19. Produced via immunoSEQ multiplex PCR; TCRdb's table is partial and in-frame only. This table has under 250,000 clones, about nine tenths appearing once. Sequenced: peripheral blood. The receptors stem from a woman aged 55-70 years who had recovered from COVID-19.

The rearrangement uses TRBV3-1 (or the pseudogene TRBV3-2) and TRBJ1-1; a weak D match, TRBD1 (5 bases). There are 13 residues in the CDR3. Trimming cost V 1 base and J 5 bases, with 8 bases left between them. Germline lookup yields CDR1 LGHDT and CDR2 YNNKEL (reference sequence). Here the CDR3 DNA reads TGTGCCAGCAGCCAAGGGCAGGGTACTGAAGCTTTCTTT. This gives the protein CASSQGQGTEAFF.

The CDR3, as DNA: TGTGCCATCAGCCCGTTAGGACTGGCTGGCTACACCTTC. Its protein product is CAISPLGLAGYTF. V is TRBV10-3 and J is TRBJ1-2; D gene uncertain. The CDR3 sequence is 13 residues long. V shed 6 bases and J shed 7 bases, with 15 bases lying between them. Germline CDR1 and CDR2: ENHRY and SYGVKD.

The chain links TRBV12-2 to TRBJ1-2. TRBV12-2 constitutes a pseudogene. The CDR3 has 15 amino acids. DNA for the CDR3: TGTGCAAGTCGCTGTAGGGGAGGAGCTAACTATGGCTACACCTTC. Amino acids: CASRCRGGANYGYTF.

The chain recombines TRBV11-2 with TRBJ2-5; 7 bases map to TRBD2. CDR3 length: 16 residues. Trimming cost V 5 bases and J 5 bases; bases outside gene matches: 14. Germline values: CDR1 SGHAT, CDR2 FQNNGV. CDR3 protein: CASSRPRGSNSETQYF. As DNA, the CDR3 is TGTGCCAGCAGCCGTCCGCGGGGGAGCAATTCGGAGACCCAGTACTTC. The full variable domain, its missing parts supplied by reference TRBV11-2 and TRBJ2-5, is EAGVAQSPRYKIIEKRQSVAFWCNPISGHATLYWYQQILGQGPKLLIQFQNNGVVDDSQLPKDRFSAERLKGVDSTLKIQPAKLEDSAVYLCASSRPRGSNSETQYFGPGTRLLVL.

This clone was recorded only once. This chain links TRBV6-5 with TRBJ2-6, with D possibly matching TRBD1 (6 bases). Germline V CDR1 and CDR2: MNHEY, SVGAGI. V lost 1 base and J lost 0, with 7 bases in between. The CDR3 extends over 16 amino acids. In DNA, the CDR3 is TGTGCCAGCAGTTACTACAGGGACTCTGGGGCCAACGTCCTGACTTTC. The encoded protein is CASSYYRDSGANVLTF.

This chain connects TRBV7-2 to TRBJ2-2; maybe TRBD2 (7 bases). The CDR3 has 14 residues. Deletions cut 0 bases from V and 6 bases from J, with 8 bases between. Per the germline V gene, CDR1 is SGHTA and CDR2 is FQGNSA. CDR3 protein: CASSLAGGPGELFF. CDR3 in DNA: TGTGCCAGCAGCTTAGCGGGGGGGCCCGGGGAGCTGTTTTTT.

The V and J genes are TRBV7-2 and TRBJ1-3; 11 bases fit TRBD1. CDR1 SGHTA and CDR2 FQGNSA come from the germline V gene. This CDR3 spans 17 amino acids. V trimming: 0 bases; J trimming: 4 bases; junction bases outside the gene matches: 5. The chain's CDR3 is CASSLAGTGGFGNTIYF. CDR3 bases: TGTGCCAGCAGCTTAGCGGGGACAGGGGGATTCGGAAACACCATATATTTT.

The table lists this clone with a few counts. The chain uses TRBV28 and TRBJ1-6; 10 bases map to TRBD1. This CDR3 is 17 amino acids long. Germline V gene lookup returns CDR1 MDHEN and CDR2 SYDVKM. V lost 4 bases to trimming and J lost 7 bases; unmatched junction nucleotides: 10. CDR3 DNA sequence: TGTGCCAGCAGTTCTGACAGGGGGCGAGGGTGGAATTCACCCCTCCACTTT. This sequence encodes CASSSDRGRGWNSPLHF.

This chain joins TRBV25-1 and TRBJ2-4; perhaps TRBD2 as D (5 bases). Per the germline V gene, CDR1 is MGHDK and CDR2 is SYGVNS. Between the trimmed V and J ends, which lost 5 bases and 8 bases, there was a span of 19 bases. CDR3 length equals 15 residues. This chain's CDR3 is CASSPATTPADIQYF. CDR3 nucleotides: TGTGCCAGCAGTCCAGCCACAACACCAGCGGACATTCAGTACTTC.

The chain uses TRBV3-1 (or the pseudogene TRBV3-2) and TRBJ2-3; tentative D call: TRBD2 (5 bases). Germline assignment: CDR1 LGHDT and CDR2 YNNKEL (reference sequence). The germline V and J ends were trimmed by 1 base and 2 bases, with 13 bases remaining between them. CDR3 length equals 16 residues. The CDR3 DNA follows: TGTGCCAGCAGCCAAGTCGGGTCTAGCACCACAGATACGCAGTATTTT. It codes for CASSQVGSSTTDTQYF.

This rearrangement joins TRBV6-5 to TRBJ2-7; possible D gene TRBD2, 6 bases. This CDR3 comprises 14 residues. Trimming stripped 6 bases from V and 0 bases from J, with 12 bases between. CDR1 and CDR2 from the germline V gene are MNHEY and SVGAGI. In DNA form, the CDR3 reads TGTGCCAGCAGCAGGGACTTCAGCTCCTACGAGCAGTACTTC. Protein: CASSRDFSSYEQYF.

The chain carries TRBV5-1 and TRBJ1-1; 8 nucleotides agree with TRBD1. J lost 11 bases, V lost 4 bases, and 10 bases had no gene match. This CDR3 region has 13 residues. Germline V lookup: CDR1 SGHRS, CDR2 YFSETQ. CDR3 in DNA: TGCGCCAGCAGCACCTCGGACAGGGTTCTTGCTTTCTTT. It is translated as CASSTSDRVLAFF.

The chain carries TRBV30 and TRBJ2-3, with TRBD2 matching 7 bases. V lost 2 bases to trimming and J lost 4 bases; unmatched junction nucleotides: 21. This CDR3 has 19 amino acids. Germline V gene data show CDR1 as GTSNPN and CDR2 as SVGIG (reference sequence). CDR3 sequence (DNA): TGTGCCTGGAGTCCAGCCCCCAGGTGTTTGCGGGGGAGCGCAGATACGCAGTATTTT. Its translation is CAWSPAPRCLRGSADTQYF.